Sequencing of this T cell receptor (beta chain) was carried out in a study of identical twins. Study-level results: The same donors were not followed; conclusions instead depended on cross-sectional statistical analysis. Abundant cord blood beta clonotypes carried fewer insertions; memory repertoires showed none.

This clonotype was counted a few times. Its antigen remains unidentified. Trimming took 10 bases from V and 0 from J, leaving 19 bases between them. The CDR3 is 16 amino acids. After template switching added a universal primer site, the resulting cDNA carried unique molecular identifiers. Each CDR3 protein is one row after TCRdb ran MiXCR on the 5' RACE reads. The data show 1.5 million to 2 million distinct CDR3 sequences, about 30% seen once. The rearrangement links TRBV12-3 or TRBV12-4 to TRBJ1-5, with D perhaps matching TRBD1 (5 bases). The receptor comes from a newborn girl in good health. The specimen sequenced was cord blood. The CDR3 DNA sequence: TGTGCCACTCTAAGGGCGGGGGTGGGTAGCAATCAGCCCCAGCATTTT. Translation: CATLRAGVGSNQPQHF.